This T cell receptor beta chain originates from a study of OX40 agonist ivuxolimab in advanced cancers. On the study more broadly: Enrollees could have had prior anti-PD-1, anti-PD-L1 or anti-CTLA-4 therapy, which more than 30% had received.

Notes on the study in general: Compared with others, partial responders at 0.1-3.0 mg/kg displayed clonal expansion among the lowest.

Peripheral blood came from all dose cohorts at three timepoints. Generated by immunoSEQ multiplex PCR, the TCRdb table keeps only in-frame clones and is missing some. The top ten hold roughly 2.1% of the sample, which has 75,000 to 100,000 clones, around 86% seen once. The CDR3 length is 15 residues. V lost 4 bases and J 8 bases, leaving 21 bases between the germline ends. Germline CDR1 is SGHRS and CDR2 is YFSETQ. Regarding this clone: Its antigen is not identified.

The TCR sequence derives from an adult with an advanced solid tumor such as melanoma, head and neck, liver or kidney cancer. Sequences were derived from CD4+ or CD8+ T cells sorted from blood, sampled in a trial of the OX40 agonist ivuxolimab. The chain couples TRBV5-1 to TRBJ2-5; D is perhaps TRBD1 (7 bases). The CDR3 DNA follows: TGCGCCAGCAGCAAAGGACAGGCGGGGTTGATTACCCAGTACTTC. Encoded protein: CASSKGQAGLITQYF.